The 27 T cell receptor beta chains reported below all come from one sample, sequenced in a study of cytomegalovirus exposure and HLA in healthy donors. PCR employed 60 Vbeta and 13 Jbeta primers. TCRdb keeps only in-frame clones here, not all; method: immunoSEQ multiplex PCR. Of 140,000 to 150,000 clones listed, 65% to 85% were seen once; the top ten hold 4% to 4.5%. The specimen sequenced was PBMCs. The receptors were sampled from a woman between 40 and 55 years old in good health and CMV-seropositive.

Only one count was recorded for this clone. CDR3 DNA sequence: TGTGCCAGCAGCGTAGAGATTACAGGGGGAGGGGAGACCCAGTACTTC. It is translated as CASSVEITGGGETQYF. The V call is TRBV9, the J call TRBJ2-5, with D possibly TRBD1 on 8 matching bases. This CDR3 is 16 amino acids long. Deletions cut 0 bases from V and 5 bases from J, with 17 bases between. The germline gives CDR1 SGDLS, CDR2 YYNGEE.

The V call is TRBV25-1, the J call TRBJ2-7; the match to TRBD1 covers 9 bases. J lost 2 bases, V lost 3 bases, and 5 bases had no gene match. The CDR3 has 15 residues. Per the germline V gene, CDR1 is MGHDK and CDR2 is SYGVNS. The CDR3 region is CASSEGGQGTYEQYF. For the CDR3, the DNA is TGTGCCAGCAGTGAGGGGGGACAGGGCACCTACGAGCAGTACTTC.

This chain uses TRBV7-2 with TRBJ1-2, with a weak D call TRBD1 (5 bases). With 4 bases removed from V and 6 bases from J, the gap between germline ends came to 18 bases. The CDR3 is made up of 15 amino acids. Germline V gene lookup returns CDR1 SGHTA and CDR2 FQGNSA. CDR3 DNA sequence: TGTGCCAGCAGCTCGGCTGGGGGGAGGTGGAATGGCTACACCTTC. This encodes CASSSAGGRWNGYTF.

The chain joins TRBV7-2 to TRBJ1-2; D may be TRBD1 (5 bases). There are 16 residues in the CDR3. Per the germline V gene, CDR1 is SGHTA and CDR2 is FQGNSA. Trimming removed 1 base from V and 1 base from J, with 13 bases in between. The CDR3 is CASSLGPGRGNYGYTF. DNA of the CDR3: TGTGCCAGCAGCTTAGGTCCCGGAAGGGGTAACTATGGCTACACCTTC.

This clone was counted between two and nine times. The chain combines TRBV28 with TRBJ1-2; D gene unclear. Per germline, CDR1 MDHEN and CDR2 SYDVKM. Trimming took off 3 bases at V and 4 bases at J, with 15 bases between the two ends. The CDR3 sequence is 15 residues long. The chain's CDR3 is CASSFLGGSFYGYTF. The CDR3 DNA sequence: TGTGCCAGCAGTTTTTTGGGAGGATCGTTCTATGGCTACACCTTC.

The V gene is TRBV28, the J gene TRBJ1-1, with TRBD1 matching over 7 bases. The CDR3 sequence is 15 residues long. Trimming took 8 bases from V and 5 from J; bases not matched to a gene: 14. Germline V gives CDR1 MDHEN, CDR2 SYDVKM. The CDR3 loop reads CASGFEGARRTEAFF. The DNA of the CDR3 is TGTGCCAGCGGCTTTGAGGGGGCGCGGAGGACTGAAGCTTTCTTT. Full variable domain (outside the CDR3, taken from reference TRBV28 and TRBJ1-1): DVKVTQSSRYLVKRTGEKVFLECVQDMDHENMFWYRQDPGLGLRLIYFSYDVKMKEKGDIPEGYSVSREKKERFSLILESASTNQTSMYLCASGFEGARRTEAFFGQGTRLTVV.

This clone was observed a few times. The rearrangement uses TRBV5-1 and TRBJ2-1; 10 nucleotides align to TRBD2. Germline trimming cut 2 bases from V and 2 bases from J; bases unmatched to any gene: 1. This CDR3 spans 15 amino acids. Germline-derived CDR1 and CDR2 are SGHRS and YFSETQ. CDR3: CASSLTSGTYNEQFF. The CDR3, as DNA: TGCGCCAGCAGCTTAACTAGCGGGACCTACAATGAGCAGTTCTTC.

In the case of this clone: An end of the junction differs from the germline gene, which may be a read error. The V gene is TRBV7-2, the J gene TRBJ2-1; TRBD1 matches 8 bases. This CDR3 has 14 residues. Germline loops: CDR1 SGHTA, CDR2 FQGNSA. The CDR3 is CASSRQGTYNKQFF. In DNA, the CDR3 is TGTGCCAGCAGCCGACAGGGGACATACAATAAGCAGTTCTTC.

The chain employs TRBV14 and TRBJ2-7, with D perhaps matching TRBD2 (6 bases). Trimming cost V 5 bases and J 1 base, with 15 bases left between them. The CDR3 length is 15 residues. The V gene's germline CDR1 is SGHDN and CDR2 FVKESK. CDR3 in amino acids: CASSGGTYLSYEQYF. For the CDR3, the DNA is TGTGCCAGCAGCGGAGGGACGTACCTTTCCTACGAGCAGTACTTC.

This clone was detected once. This chain connects TRBV7-9 to TRBJ2-7; D is unclear. This CDR3 is 13 amino acids long. Germline V gene data show CDR1 as SEHNR and CDR2 as FQNEAQ (reference sequence). V was pared by 5 bases and J by 0 bases, with 8 bases between. The CDR3 nucleotides are TGTGCCAGCAGCCCCCCCGGCTCCTACGAGCAGTACTTC. Its translation: CASSPPGSYEQYF.

The chain couples TRBV2 to TRBJ2-5; 7 positions agree with TRBD1. V lost 8 bases to trimming and J lost 2 bases; unmatched junction nucleotides: 2. This CDR3 is built from 12 residues. Germline V CDR1 and CDR2: SNHLY, FYNNEI. CDR3 sequence: CASGTEQETQYF. For the CDR3, the DNA is TGTGCCAGCGGGACAGAACAAGAGACCCAGTACTTC.

J is TRBJ1-2 and V is TRBV5-1; 11 nucleotides align to TRBD1. The CDR3 sequence is 16 residues long. V lost 10 bases and J lost 3; bases outside the gene matches: 14. Germline V gives CDR1 SGHRS, CDR2 YFSETQ. CDR3 residues: CAGGRGQGGRDYGYTF. The CDR3 DNA follows: TGCGCCGGGGGTAGGGGACAGGGGGGTAGAGACTATGGCTACACCTTC.

The V call is TRBV6-1, the J call TRBJ2-1; TRBD1 matches 10 bases. The CDR3 runs 13 residues. The germline gives CDR1 MNHNS, CDR2 SASEGT. V shed 6 bases and J 8 bases; nucleotides not matched to a gene: 4. DNA for the CDR3: TGTGCCAGCAGCGGGGACAGGGGACATGAGCAGTTCTTC. It translates to CASSGDRGHEQFF.

Only one count was recorded for this clone. This sequence joins TRBV5-4 and TRBJ2-5; D not certain. The CDR3 loop spans 13 amino acids. Germline V gives CDR1 SGHNT, CDR2 YYREEE (reference sequence). The V end lost 2 bases, the J end lost 5 bases, and 10 bases lay between the germline ends. CDR3: CASSLFPEETQYF. The CDR3 region has the DNA TGTGCCAGCAGCTTATTTCCCGAGGAGACCCAGTACTTC.

This clone came up a few times. This chain connects TRBV5-4 to TRBJ2-7; D is ambiguous. V was cut by 0 bases and J by 2 bases, with 9 bases left in between. The CDR3 runs 14 residues. Looked up from germline, CDR1 is SGHNT and CDR2 is YYREEE (reference sequence). The CDR3 sequence is CASSLEVAPYEQYF. The CDR3 DNA is TGTGCCAGCAGCTTGGAGGTAGCCCCCTACGAGCAGTACTTC.

The V and J genes are TRBV28 and TRBJ2-7; 7 nucleotides line up with TRBD2. Germline lookup yields CDR1 MDHEN and CDR2 SYDVKM. The CDR3 length is 13 residues. V dropped 3 bases and J dropped 3; count of bases not matched to a gene: 2. The CDR3 protein is CASSLGGSYEQYF. Here the CDR3 DNA reads TGTGCCAGCAGTTTGGGGGGGAGCTACGAGCAGTACTTC.

The chain employs TRBV5-1 and TRBJ2-7; TRBD1 aligns across 8 bases. The V gene end was trimmed by 2 bases and the J gene end by 1 base; junction bases not matched to a gene: 8. Germline CDR1 reads SGHRS; CDR2 reads YFSETQ. The CDR3 has 16 amino acids. CDR3 protein: CASSFGAGGRSYEQYF. Written as DNA, the CDR3 is TGCGCCAGCAGCTTTGGGGCAGGGGGCCGATCCTACGAGCAGTACTTC.

The chain employs TRBV18 and TRBJ2-1; 7 bases align to TRBD1. V lost 2 bases, J lost 2 bases, and 6 bases stayed unmatched. CDR1 is KGHSH, CDR2 LQKENI, per germline. The CDR3 has 16 residues. CDR3 nucleotide sequence: TGTGCCAGCTCACCAGTTGCCGGGACAGCCTACAATGAGCAGTTCTTC. Translation: CASSPVAGTAYNEQFF.

The V gene is TRBV18, the J gene TRBJ2-7, with D possibly being TRBD1 (5 bases). The CDR3 is 14 residues long. Germline V lookup: CDR1 KGHSH, CDR2 LQKENI. V was shortened by 3 bases and J by 0 bases, with 9 bases between the two germline ends. The CDR3 nucleotides read TGTGCCAGCTCACCCGGACATCCCTCCTACGAGCAGTACTTC. This sequence encodes CASSPGHPSYEQYF.

The CDR3 sequence is CASSGGEGHNQPQHF. The CDR3 region has the DNA TGCGCCAGCAGCGGCGGAGAGGGCCACAATCAGCCCCAGCATTTT. This rearrangement joins TRBV10-1 to TRBJ1-5; no firm D call. The CDR3 has 15 amino acids. Germline CDR1 is WNHNN and CDR2 is SYGVQD (reference sequence). The V end lost 6 bases, the J end lost 3 bases, and 15 bases lay between the germline ends.

This chain links TRBV30 with TRBJ1-5, with TRBD1 as a possible D gene (5 bases). The V gene's germline CDR1 is GTSNPN and CDR2 SVGIG (reference sequence). The CDR3 is 14 amino acids. V shed 0 bases and J shed 6 bases, with 12 bases lying between them. This CDR3 reads CAWSVMQGGQPQHF. Here the CDR3 DNA reads TGTGCCTGGAGTGTAATGCAGGGAGGTCAGCCCCAGCATTTT.

The chain joins TRBV27 to TRBJ2-7; D perhaps matches TRBD2 (5 bases). The V end lost 4 bases, the J end lost 0 bases, and 13 bases lay between the germline ends. There are 15 residues in the CDR3. CDR1 is MNHEY and CDR2 is SMNVEV in the germline V gene (reference sequence). In DNA form, the CDR3 reads TGTGCCAGCAGTTCGGTCGGGATTAGCTCCTACGAGCAGTACTTC. It codes for CASSSVGISSYEQYF.

The V gene is TRBV19, the J gene TRBJ2-3; weak D call: TRBD1 (6 bases). Germline V CDR1 and CDR2: LNHDA, SQIVND (reference sequence). The ends were cut back, 7 bases at V and 0 bases at J, with 17 bases in the middle. CDR3 length: 16 amino acids. CDR3 sequence: CASMGRGLGSTDTQYF. CDR3 coding DNA: TGTGCCAGTATGGGAAGGGGGTTGGGGAGCACAGATACGCAGTATTTT.

The V call is TRBV18, the J call TRBJ2-1; D might be TRBD2 (5 bases). The CDR3 is made up of 16 amino acids. Germline V gives CDR1 KGHSH, CDR2 LQKENI. Trimming removed 3 bases from V and 6 bases from J, with 18 bases in between. As DNA, the CDR3 is TGTGCCAGCTCACCGAGGGCATCTGTGAAGGTCAATGAGCAGTTCTTC. It translates to CASSPRASVKVNEQFF.

The V call is TRBV27, the J call TRBJ2-7; D is perhaps TRBD1 (5 bases). The V and J ends lost 0 bases and 4 bases respectively, with 10 bases between them. From germline, CDR1 is MNHEY and CDR2 SMNVEV (reference sequence). The CDR3 length is 14 residues. The DNA for the CDR3 is TGTGCCAGCAGTTTATCGGGCAGGGAATACGAGCAGTACTTC. It codes for CASSLSGREYEQYF.

CDR3 DNA: TGCAGCGTTGAAGGACTAGCGGGGCAGTACGAGCAGTACTTC. Protein sequence: CSVEGLAGQYEQYF. The chain couples TRBV29-1 to TRBJ2-7; 11 positions agree with TRBD2. Germline CDR1 is SQVTM and CDR2 is ANQGSEA. This CDR3 contains 14 residues. Losses at the gene ends were 1 base for V and 4 bases for J; bases not matched to a gene: 3.

V and J are TRBV5-1 and TRBJ2-5; 7 positions agree with TRBD1. V dropped 0 bases and J dropped 7; count of bases not matched to a gene: 6. This CDR3 has 14 amino acids. Per germline, CDR1 SGHRS and CDR2 YFSETQ. DNA of the CDR3: TGCGCCAGCAGCTTGGGACAGGGTGATGCGACCCAGTACTTC. Amino acid sequence: CASSLGQGDATQYF.